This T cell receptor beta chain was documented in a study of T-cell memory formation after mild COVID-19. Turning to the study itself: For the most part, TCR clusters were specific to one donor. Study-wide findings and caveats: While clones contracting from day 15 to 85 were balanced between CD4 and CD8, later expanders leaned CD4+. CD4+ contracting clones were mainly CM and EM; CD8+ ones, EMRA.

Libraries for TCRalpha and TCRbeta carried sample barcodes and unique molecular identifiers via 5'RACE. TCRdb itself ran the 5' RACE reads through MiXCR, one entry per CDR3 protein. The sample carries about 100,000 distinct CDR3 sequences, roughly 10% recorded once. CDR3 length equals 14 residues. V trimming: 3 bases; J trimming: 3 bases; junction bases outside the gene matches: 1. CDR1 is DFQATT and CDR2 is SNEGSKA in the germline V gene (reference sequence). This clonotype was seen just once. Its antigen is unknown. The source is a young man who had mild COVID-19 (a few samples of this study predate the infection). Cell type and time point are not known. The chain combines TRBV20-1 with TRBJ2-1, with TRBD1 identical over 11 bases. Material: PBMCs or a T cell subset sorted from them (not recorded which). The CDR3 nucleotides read TGCAGTGCTAGTGGGACAGGGGGCTACAATGAGCAGTTCTTC. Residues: CSASGTGGYNEQFF.